What follows are 10 T cell receptor beta chains derived from one specimen sequenced in a study of graft-versus-host responses after intestinal transplantation. These receptors' antigens are unknown. Sequencing used immunoSEQ multiplex PCR; TCRdb keeps in-frame clones, though not all of them. The sample records about 78,000 clones, 90% being singletons. The starting material was unstimulated CD8+ T cells sorted from spleen or lymph node cells, obtained before transplant. The receptors were gathered from a human donor who was the organ donor for an intestinal transplant.

This rearrangement joins TRBV27 to TRBJ2-7; 7 bases match TRBD1. V shed 5 bases and J 1 base; nucleotides not matched to a gene: 5. The CDR3 spans 14 residues. CDR1 is MNHEY, CDR2 SMNVEV, per germline (reference sequence). The CDR3 DNA is TGTGCCAGCAGTCAAACAGGGGTTTCCTACGAGCAGTACGTC. This encodes CASSQTGVSYEQYV.

The rearrangement joins TRBV28 to TRBJ2-7; 7 positions agree with TRBD1. Germline V gene sequence: CDR1 MDHEN, CDR2 SYDVKM. There are 17 residues in the CDR3. Trimming at V came to 6 bases and at J to 2 bases, leaving 16 bases not matched to a gene. CDR3: CASSPLAPSTGTYEQYV. The CDR3 DNA reads TGTGCCAGCAGCCCCCTCGCCCCTTCGACAGGGACCTACGAGCAGTACGTC.

The V and J genes are TRBV6-5 and TRBJ2-2; D is unclear. The V and J ends lost 2 bases and 1 base respectively, with 5 bases between them. CDR3 length: 14 residues. The germline V gene encodes CDR1 MNHEY and CDR2 SVGAGI. The DNA for the CDR3 is TGTGCCAGCAGTTACAGCGAGAACACCGGGGAGCTGTTTTTT. Translation gives CASSYSENTGELFF.

This clone appeared once. This chain joins TRBV5-1 and TRBJ2-3, with TRBD2 as a possible D gene (6 bases). Trimming stripped 4 bases from V and 1 base from J, with 13 bases between. The CDR3 spans 15 residues. In germline, CDR1 is SGHRS, CDR2 YFSETQ. Here the CDR3 reads CASSPSPGGTDTQYF. The CDR3 DNA sequence: TGCGCCAGCAGCCCTAGTCCGGGGGGCACAGATACGCAGTATTTT.

The chain joins TRBV4-1 to TRBJ1-2; D unclear. CDR1 and CDR2 from the germline V gene are MGHRA and YSYEKL. This CDR3 spans 15 amino acids. With 0 bases removed from V and 0 bases from J, the gap between germline ends came to 8 bases. Here the CDR3 reads CASSQDWTANYGYTF. The DNA of the CDR3 is TGCGCCAGCAGCCAAGACTGGACTGCTAACTATGGCTACACCTTC.

The chain's CDR3 is CASSKPGLENEQYV. The CDR3 DNA is TGTGCCAGCAGCAAACCGGGACTAGAGAACGAGCAGTACGTC. The V and J genes are TRBV11-2 and TRBJ2-7; 8 nucleotides line up with TRBD2. The CDR3 runs 14 residues. The trim removed 5 bases at V and 5 bases at J, leaving 8 bases unmatched. Germline loops: CDR1 SGHAT, CDR2 FQNNGV.

The chain couples TRBV13 to TRBJ2-6, with D perhaps TRBD2 (7 bases). Looked up from germline, CDR1 is PRHDT and CDR2 is FYEKMQ (reference sequence). V was trimmed by 4 bases and J by 0 bases, leaving 16 bases between them. This CDR3 comprises 18 residues. The CDR3 nucleotides are TGTGCCAGCAGCTCCTACCAAGGGGGGGCCTCTGGGGCCAACGTCCTGACTTTC. Residues: CASSSYQGGASGANVLTF.

The chain uses TRBV27 and TRBJ2-6, with 8 bases matching TRBD1. The germline gives CDR1 MNHEY, CDR2 SMNVEV (reference sequence). The CDR3 consists of 15 residues. With 5 bases clipped from V and 7 bases from J, the junction kept 7 bases outside the gene matches. CDR3 nucleotide sequence: TGTGCCAGCAGTGCTGGACAGGGTAATGCCAACGTCCTGACTTTC. Its translation: CASSAGQGNANVLTF.

The genes are TRBV7-9 and TRBJ2-1; 8 positions match TRBD2. The CDR3 has 15 amino acids. Germline V CDR1 and CDR2: SEHNR, FQNEAQ (reference sequence). V was clipped by 3 bases and J by 5 bases; unmatched bases: 6. This chain's CDR3 is CASSFSERGNNEQFF. CDR3 coding DNA: TGTGCCAGCAGCTTTAGTGAGCGGGGGAACAATGAGCAGTTCTTC.

On this clone itself: Relative to the germline gene, one junction end is altered; a read error may explain this. The rearrangement joins TRBV7-7 to TRBJ2-1; weak D call: TRBD2 (7 bases). CDR3 size: 16 residues. The germline CDR1 and CDR2 sequences are SSHAT and FNYEAQ (reference sequence). CDR3 sequence reads: CASSPGWGGTYNEQFF. DNA for the CDR3: TGTGCTAGCAGCCCCGGTTGGGGGGGGACATACAATGAGCAGTTCTTC.